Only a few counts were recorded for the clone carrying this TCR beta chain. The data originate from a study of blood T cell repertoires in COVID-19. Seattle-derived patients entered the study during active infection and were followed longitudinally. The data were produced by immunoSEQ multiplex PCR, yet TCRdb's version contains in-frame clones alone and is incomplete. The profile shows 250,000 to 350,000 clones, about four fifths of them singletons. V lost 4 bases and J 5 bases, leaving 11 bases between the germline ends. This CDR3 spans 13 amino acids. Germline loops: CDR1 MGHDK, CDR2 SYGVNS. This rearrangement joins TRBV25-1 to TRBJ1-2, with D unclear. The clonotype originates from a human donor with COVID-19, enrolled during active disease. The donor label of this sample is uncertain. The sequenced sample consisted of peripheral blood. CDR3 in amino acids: CASSAGGDYGYTF. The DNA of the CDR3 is TGTGCCAGCAGTGCGGGCGGGGATTATGGCTACACCTTC.